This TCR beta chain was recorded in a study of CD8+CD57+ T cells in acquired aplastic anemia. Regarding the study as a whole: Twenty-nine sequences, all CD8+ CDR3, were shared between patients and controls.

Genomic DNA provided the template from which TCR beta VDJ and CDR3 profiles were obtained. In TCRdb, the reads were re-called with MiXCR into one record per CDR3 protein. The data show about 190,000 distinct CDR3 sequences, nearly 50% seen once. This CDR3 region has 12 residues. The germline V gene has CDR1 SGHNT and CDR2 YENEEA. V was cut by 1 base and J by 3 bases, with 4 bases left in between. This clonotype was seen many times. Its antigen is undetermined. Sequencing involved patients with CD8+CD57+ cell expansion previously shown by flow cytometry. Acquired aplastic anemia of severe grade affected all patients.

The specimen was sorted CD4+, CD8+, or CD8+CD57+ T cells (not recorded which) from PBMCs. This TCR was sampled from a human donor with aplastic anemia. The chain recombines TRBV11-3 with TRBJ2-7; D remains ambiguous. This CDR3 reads CASSLGFYEQYF. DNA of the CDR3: TGTGCCAGCAGCTTAGGATTCTACGAGCAGTACTTC. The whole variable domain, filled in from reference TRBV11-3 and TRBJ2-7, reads EAGVVQSPRYKIIEKKQPVAFWCNPISGHNTLYWYLQNLGQGPELLIRYENEEAVDDSQLPKDRFSAERLKGVDSTLKIQPAELGDSAVYLCASSLGFYEQYFGPGTRLTVT.